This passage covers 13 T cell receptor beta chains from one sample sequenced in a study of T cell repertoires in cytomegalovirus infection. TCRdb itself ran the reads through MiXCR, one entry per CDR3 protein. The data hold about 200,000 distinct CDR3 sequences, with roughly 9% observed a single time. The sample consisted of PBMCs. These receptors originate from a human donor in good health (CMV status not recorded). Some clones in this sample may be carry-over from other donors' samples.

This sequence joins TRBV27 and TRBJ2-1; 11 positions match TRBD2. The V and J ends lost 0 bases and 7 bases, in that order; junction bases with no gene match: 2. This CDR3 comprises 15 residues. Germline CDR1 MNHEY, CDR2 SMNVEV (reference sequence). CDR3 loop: CASSLSSGRGNEQFF. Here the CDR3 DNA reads TGTGCCAGCAGTTTATCTAGCGGGAGGGGGAATGAGCAGTTCTTC.

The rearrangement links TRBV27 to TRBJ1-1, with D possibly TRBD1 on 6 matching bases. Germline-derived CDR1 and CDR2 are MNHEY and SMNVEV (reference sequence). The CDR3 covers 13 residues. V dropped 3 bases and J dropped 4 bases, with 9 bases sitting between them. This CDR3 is CASSFPGATEAFF. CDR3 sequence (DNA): TGTGCCAGCAGTTTCCCAGGGGCCACTGAAGCTTTCTTT.

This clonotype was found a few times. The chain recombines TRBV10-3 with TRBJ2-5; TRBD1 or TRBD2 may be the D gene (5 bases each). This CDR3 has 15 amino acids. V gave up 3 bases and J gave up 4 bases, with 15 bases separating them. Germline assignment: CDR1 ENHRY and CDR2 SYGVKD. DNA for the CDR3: TGTGCCATCAGTGAAGGTGATCGAGGGGCAGAGACCCAGTACTTC. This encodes CAISEGDRGAETQYF.

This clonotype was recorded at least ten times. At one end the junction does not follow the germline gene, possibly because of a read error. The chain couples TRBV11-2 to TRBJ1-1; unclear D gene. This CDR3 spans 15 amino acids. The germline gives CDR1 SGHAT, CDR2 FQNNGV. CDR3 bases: TGTGCCAGCAGCTCATCGTGGCAGCTGAAAACTGAAGCTTTCTTT. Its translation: CASSSSWQLKTEAFF. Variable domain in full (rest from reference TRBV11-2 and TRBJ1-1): EAGVAQSPRYKIIEKRQSVAFWCNPISGHATLYWYQQILGQGPKLLIQFQNNGVVDDSQLPKDRFSAERLKGVDSTLKIQPAKLEDSAVYLCASSSSWQLKTEAFFGQGTRLTVV.

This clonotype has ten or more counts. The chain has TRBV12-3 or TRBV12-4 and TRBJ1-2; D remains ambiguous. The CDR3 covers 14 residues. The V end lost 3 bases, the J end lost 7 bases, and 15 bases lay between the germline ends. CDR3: CASSFNPPLGGYTF. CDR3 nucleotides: TGTGCCAGCAGTTTTAACCCACCTTTGGGTGGCTACACCTTC.

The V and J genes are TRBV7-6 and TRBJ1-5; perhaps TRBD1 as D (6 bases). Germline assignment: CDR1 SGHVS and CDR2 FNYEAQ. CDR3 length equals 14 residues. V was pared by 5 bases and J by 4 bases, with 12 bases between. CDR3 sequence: CASSAEQGNQPQHF. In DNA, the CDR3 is TGTGCCAGCAGCGCCGAACAGGGAAATCAGCCCCAGCATTTT.

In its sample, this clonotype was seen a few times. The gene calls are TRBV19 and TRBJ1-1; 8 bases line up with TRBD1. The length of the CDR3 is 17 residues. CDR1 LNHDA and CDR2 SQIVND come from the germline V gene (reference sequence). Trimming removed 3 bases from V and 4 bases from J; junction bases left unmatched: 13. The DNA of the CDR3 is TGTGCCAGTAGTATCACTTGGAACAGGGGGGGGAGCACTGAAGCTTTCTTT. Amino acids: CASSITWNRGGSTEAFF.

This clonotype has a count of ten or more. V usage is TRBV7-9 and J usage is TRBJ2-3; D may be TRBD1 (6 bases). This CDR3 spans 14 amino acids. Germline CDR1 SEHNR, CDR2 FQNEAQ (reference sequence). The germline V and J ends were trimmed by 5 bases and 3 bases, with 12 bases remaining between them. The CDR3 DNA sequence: TGTGCCAGCAGCGCACGGACAGTTACAGATACGCAGTATTTT. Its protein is CASSARTVTDTQYF.

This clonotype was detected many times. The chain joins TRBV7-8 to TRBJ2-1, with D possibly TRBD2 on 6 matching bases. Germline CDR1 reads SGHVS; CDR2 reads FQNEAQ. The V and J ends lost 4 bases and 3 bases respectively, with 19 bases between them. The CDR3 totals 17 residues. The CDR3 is CASSSGTPLRNYNEQFF. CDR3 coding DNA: TGTGCCAGCAGCTCTGGGACTCCCCTTAGGAACTACAATGAGCAGTTCTTC.

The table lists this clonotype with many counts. The CDR3 nucleotides are TGTGCCAGCAGCACGGGCAGACTTGACTACGAGCAGTACTTC. It specifies CASSTGRLDYEQYF. The chain is built from TRBV28 and TRBJ2-7; no definite D call. The germline V and J ends were trimmed by 6 bases and 3 bases, with 15 bases remaining between them. This CDR3 is built from 14 residues. The germline V gene has CDR1 MDHEN and CDR2 SYDVKM.

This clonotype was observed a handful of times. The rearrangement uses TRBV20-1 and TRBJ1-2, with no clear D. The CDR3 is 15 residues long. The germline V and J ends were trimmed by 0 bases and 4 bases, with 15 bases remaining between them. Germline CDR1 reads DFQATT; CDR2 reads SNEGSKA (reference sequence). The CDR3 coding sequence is TGCAGTGCTAGAGAGACGAGGGAGCCCACCTATGGCTACACCTTC. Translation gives CSARETREPTYGYTF.

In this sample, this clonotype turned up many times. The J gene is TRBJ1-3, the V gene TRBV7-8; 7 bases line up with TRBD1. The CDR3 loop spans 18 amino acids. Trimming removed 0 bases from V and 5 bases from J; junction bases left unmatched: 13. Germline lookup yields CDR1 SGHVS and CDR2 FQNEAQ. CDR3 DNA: TGTGCCAGCAGCTTAGCGGGGTTCCGGGACAGTCGCCGAAACACCATATATTTT. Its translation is CASSLAGFRDSRRNTIYF.

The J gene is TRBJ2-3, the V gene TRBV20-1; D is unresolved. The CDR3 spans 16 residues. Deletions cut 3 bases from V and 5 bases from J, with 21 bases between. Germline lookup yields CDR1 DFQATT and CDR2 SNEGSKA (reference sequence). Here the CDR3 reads CSARALGAEMGDTQYF. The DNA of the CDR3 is TGCAGTGCTAGGGCCCTAGGCGCAGAGATGGGAGATACGCAGTATTTT.